This record looks at one TCR beta chain sequence and its context. V shed 1 base, J shed 5 bases, and the junction held 11 bases outside the gene matches. The CDR3 runs 17 residues. The V gene's germline CDR1 is SNHLY and CDR2 FYNNEI. Original data processing: Using reference gene primer amplification, nucleated cell counts were estimated. TCRdb keeps only in-frame clones here, not all; method: immunoSEQ multiplex PCR. The V and J calls and clone size were taken over from that table, and D and trimming were inferred from the DNA. In the table there are roughly 150,000 clones, over 75% of which are singletons. These data originate in a study of blood T cell repertoires in COVID-19. Study in general: Acute and convalescent COVID-19 specimens originated in the United States, Italy and Spain. Sources were T cells, B-cell-depleted T cells, or PBMCs; the material itself was cDNA or gDNA.

Source material: peripheral blood. This chain links TRBV2 with TRBJ1-1; TRBD1 agrees at 9 bases. This sequence was found in a man aged 65-85 years who had recovered from COVID-19. Written as DNA, the CDR3 is TGTGCCAGCAGTGAAGGGGGGACAGGGAGGTCGTGGACTGAAGCTTTCTTT. Its translation: CASSEGGTGRSWTEAFF.